The entry below describes one T cell receptor beta chain. TCRdb ran MiXCR on the RT-PCR reads and lists one entry per CDR3 protein. The data show 80,000 to 90,000 distinct CDR3 sequences, roughly 48% seen once. This record belongs to a study of patients and donors after allogeneic stem cell transplantation. Germline assignment: CDR1 SGHVS and CDR2 FNYEAQ. The CDR3 extends over 15 amino acids. Trimming cost V 5 bases and J 4 bases; bases outside gene matches: 8. The sequenced material came from blood, either unsorted or a sorted T cell fraction (not recorded which). The clonotype originates from a human donor who was either an allogeneic HSCT recipient or a stem cell or donor lymphocyte infusion donor (not recorded which). It is not recorded whose cells these are; they may come from a transplant donor. V and J are TRBV7-6 and TRBJ1-2; 9 nucleotides match TRBD1. CDR3 region: CASSPQGDRAYGYTF. The CDR3 bases are TGTGCCAGCAGCCCGCAGGGGGACAGGGCCTATGGCTACACCTTC.